The 21 T cell receptor beta chains given below trace back to one sample, sequenced in a study of OX40 agonist ivuxolimab in advanced cancers. Generated by immunoSEQ multiplex PCR, the TCRdb table keeps only in-frame clones and is missing some. The table has 64,000 or so clones, 83% seen once. The material sequenced was CD4+ or CD8+ T cells sorted from blood, taken in a trial of the OX40 agonist ivuxolimab. These receptors came from an adult with an advanced solid tumor such as melanoma, head and neck, liver or kidney cancer.

The V call is TRBV4-2, the J call TRBJ1-2; D remains unclear. Germline V lookup: CDR1 LGHNA, CDR2 YNFKEQ. This CDR3 is 15 amino acids long. The germline V and J ends were trimmed by 0 bases and 0 bases, with 8 bases remaining between them. The CDR3, as DNA: TGTGCCAGCAGCCAAGACTGGGCAGCTAACTATGGCTACACCTTC. Translated, it gives CASSQDWAANYGYTF.

The rearrangement links TRBV5-1 to TRBJ1-1; tentative D call: TRBD1 (5 bases). Germline loops: CDR1 SGHRS, CDR2 YFSETQ. Deletions cut 0 bases from V and 4 bases from J, with 13 bases between. The CDR3 sequence is 15 residues long. The CDR3 DNA follows: TGCGCCAGCAGCTTGGGTGGGGCGCTGGGCACTGAAGCTTTCTTT. This sequence encodes CASSLGGALGTEAFF.

The chain couples TRBV11-3 to TRBJ1-1; D not resolved. V was shortened by 0 bases and J by 4 bases, with 3 bases between the two germline ends. Germline-derived CDR1 and CDR2 are SGHNT and YENEEA. This CDR3 is 12 amino acids long. The CDR3 protein is CASSLDGTEAFF. CDR3 coding DNA: TGTGCCAGCAGCTTAGACGGCACTGAAGCTTTCTTT.

This CDR3 is CAISDPDRDPKDTQYF. CDR3 nucleotide sequence: TGTGCCATCAGTGACCCGGACAGGGACCCTAAAGATACGCAGTATTTT. The chain recombines TRBV10-3 with TRBJ2-3; 8 bases align to TRBD1. CDR3 size: 16 residues. Germline CDR1 is ENHRY and CDR2 is SYGVKD. Trimming cost V 3 bases and J 5 bases; bases outside gene matches: 10.

The table lists this clone with a few counts. The genes are TRBV7-8 and TRBJ2-5; 8 bases agree with TRBD1. Germline lookup yields CDR1 SGHVS and CDR2 FQNEAQ. The CDR3 is 21 amino acids. Trimming at V came to 6 bases and at J to 4 bases, leaving 28 bases not matched to a gene. CDR3 nucleotide sequence: TGTGCCAGCAGGTCCGGACAGGGAGTAACGACAATGCTATCTTATAGAGAGACCCAGTACTTC. Its translation: CASRSGQGVTTMLSYRETQYF.

The chain carries TRBV4-1 and TRBJ2-7; D remains unclear. The germline V gene has CDR1 MGHRA and CDR2 YSYEKL. The CDR3 runs to 15 residues. V was shortened by 0 bases and J by 7 bases, with 16 bases between the two germline ends. CDR3 in amino acids: CASSQENGPLGEQYF. Written as DNA, the CDR3 is TGCGCCAGCAGCCAAGAGAATGGGCCCCTCGGGGAGCAGTACTTC.

The chain is built from TRBV6-6 and TRBJ1-1, with D perhaps matching TRBD1 (5 bases). Germline V CDR1 and CDR2: MNHNY, SVGAGI (reference sequence). V lost 0 bases and J lost 5, with 10 bases in between. CDR3 size: 14 residues. CDR3 nucleotides: TGTGCCAGCAGTTACTCGGAGGGACTGACTGAAGCTTTCTTT. This gives the protein CASSYSEGLTEAFF.

The genes are TRBV27 and TRBJ2-7; D not resolved. Per germline, CDR1 MNHEY and CDR2 SMNVEV (reference sequence). CDR3 length: 13 residues. Trimming took 2 bases from V and 2 from J, leaving 7 bases between them. The CDR3 spells CASSLQSPYEQYF. The DNA for the CDR3 is TGTGCCAGCAGTTTACAGAGTCCCTACGAGCAGTACTTC.

This sequence joins TRBV2 and TRBJ1-4; possibly TRBD1 for D (6 bases). This CDR3 spans 13 amino acids. V was clipped by 3 bases and J by 8 bases, with 10 bases between them. Germline V gene sequence: CDR1 SNHLY, CDR2 FYNNEI. CDR3 nucleotide sequence: TGTGCCAGCAGTGATCAGGGGAGGGAAAAACTGTTTTTT. It is translated as CASSDQGREKLFF. The variable domain in full, completed from reference TRBV2 and TRBJ1-4, reads EPEVTQTPSHQVTQMGQEVILRCVPISNHLYFYWYRQILGQKVEFLVSFYNNEISEKSEIFDDQFSVERPDGSNFTLKIRSTKLEDSAMYFCASSDQGREKLFFGSGTQLSVL.

The chain links TRBV7-2 to TRBJ2-2; D may match TRBD1 or TRBD2 (6 bases each). The length of the CDR3 is 16 residues. The germline gives CDR1 SGHTA, CDR2 FQGNSA. Trimming removed 4 bases at V and 1 base at J, with 13 bases between. CDR3 residues: CASSSRGGRNTGELFF. In DNA form, the CDR3 reads TGTGCCAGCAGCTCTAGAGGGGGGCGGAACACCGGGGAGCTGTTTTTT.

The V and J genes are TRBV5-4 and TRBJ1-2, with 7 bases matching TRBD1. Trimming cost V 7 bases and J 14 bases; bases outside gene matches: 14. The CDR3 is 12 amino acids. Germline V gene lookup returns CDR1 SGHNT and CDR2 YYREEE (reference sequence). This chain's CDR3 is CASRGGTEARTF. CDR3 nucleotides: TGTGCCAGCCGTGGGGGGACAGAGGCTAGGACCTTC.

The rearrangement joins TRBV7-9 to TRBJ2-1; 11 bases match TRBD1. The CDR3 has 16 amino acids. V lost 4 bases, J lost 2 bases, and 4 bases stayed unmatched. Germline CDR1 SEHNR, CDR2 FQNEAQ (reference sequence). The CDR3 DNA sequence: TGTGCCAGCAGCTCTGGACAGGGGGCGGCCTACAATGAGCAGTTCTTC. This gives the protein CASSSGQGAAYNEQFF. Combining the CDR3 with reference TRBV7-9 and TRBJ2-1 gives the whole variable domain DTGVSQNPRHKITKRGQNVTFRCDPISEHNRLYWYRQTLGQGPEFLTYFQNEAQLEKSRLLSDRFSAERPKGSFSTLEIQRTEQGDSAMYLCASSSGQGAAYNEQFFGPGTRLTVL.

The chain is built from TRBV11-2 and TRBJ2-2, with unresolved D. CDR1 is SGHAT, CDR2 FQNNGV, per germline. With 7 bases removed from V and 0 bases from J, the gap between germline ends came to 15 bases. CDR3 length: 16 amino acids. This CDR3 is CASTLGSFANTGELFF. In nucleotides, the CDR3 is TGTGCCAGCACCCTAGGATCTTTCGCGAACACCGGGGAGCTGTTTTTT.

A note on this clone: The junction does not match germline at one end; this may be a read error. This chain links TRBV6-1 with TRBJ2-7, with TRBD1 identical over 7 bases. Germline assignment: CDR1 MNHNS and CDR2 SASEGT. CDR3 length: 13 residues. The CDR3 coding sequence is TGTGCCGGCAGGGGACAGTCCTCCTACGAGCAGTACTTC. It yields the protein CAGRGQSSYEQYF.

V usage is TRBV15 and J usage is TRBJ2-7; 7 nucleotides line up with TRBD2. Germline V lookup: CDR1 LNHNV, CDR2 YYDKDF (reference sequence). Germline trimming cut 0 bases from V and 11 bases from J; bases unmatched to any gene: 4. There are 12 residues in the CDR3. The CDR3: CATSRDYAGEYF. CDR3 DNA sequence: TGTGCCACCAGCAGAGATTACGCGGGGGAGTACTTC.

The chain is built from TRBV7-8 and TRBJ1-6; TRBD1 is a possible D gene (6 bases). The V and J ends lost 7 bases and 7 bases respectively, with 8 bases between them. This CDR3 comprises 12 residues. CDR1 is SGHVS, CDR2 FQNEAQ, per germline. The CDR3 protein is CASKTGNSPLHF. The CDR3 region has the DNA TGTGCCAGCAAAACAGGGAATTCACCCCTCCACTTT.

The chain links TRBV5-1 to TRBJ2-1, with TRBD2 as a possible D gene (6 bases). Trimming left V 4 bases short and J 7 bases short, with 15 bases between. CDR3 length: 14 amino acids. Germline CDR1 SGHRS, CDR2 YFSETQ. The CDR3 loop is CASSPSFGGNEQFF. DNA of the CDR3: TGCGCCAGCAGCCCCTCGTTTGGGGGGAATGAGCAGTTCTTC.

The V call is TRBV2, the J call TRBJ2-5; D might be TRBD1 or TRBD2, each matching 5 bases. V gave up 5 bases and J gave up 4 bases, with 17 bases separating them. CDR1 is SNHLY and CDR2 is FYNNEI in the germline V gene. The CDR3 has 15 amino acids. Here the CDR3 reads CASSKDIPGGETQYF. CDR3 in DNA: TGTGCCAGCAGTAAGGACATCCCTGGGGGAGAGACCCAGTACTTC.

This chain links TRBV11-1 with TRBJ2-1; possible D gene TRBD1, 6 bases. The CDR3 contains 11 residues. The germline V and J ends were trimmed by 3 bases and 10 bases, with 7 bases remaining between them. The germline V gene encodes CDR1 SGHAT and CDR2 FQDESV (reference sequence). In nucleotides, the CDR3 is TGTGCCAGCAGCTTTCAGGGGGAGCAGTTCTTC. Translated, it gives CASSFQGEQFF.

The chain joins TRBV5-5 to TRBJ2-5, with D maybe TRBD2 (6 bases). The CDR3 consists of 16 residues. Germline V gene lookup returns CDR1 SGHKS and CDR2 YYEKEE (reference sequence). Trimming removed 5 bases from V and 1 base from J, with 18 bases in between. CDR3 nucleotides: TGTGCCAGCAGGTCGAGGTCGTGGGAGGCCCAAGAGACCCAGTACTTC. Translation: CASRSRSWEAQETQYF.

This clone has a handful of counts. The chain couples TRBV9 to TRBJ1-2, with D unclear. Trimming took off 4 bases at V and 6 bases at J, with 13 bases between the two ends. The CDR3 has 13 residues. Germline values: CDR1 SGDLS, CDR2 YYNGEE. This chain's CDR3 is CASSPQLWDGYTF. The CDR3 coding sequence is TGTGCCAGCAGCCCCCAATTGTGGGATGGCTACACCTTC.